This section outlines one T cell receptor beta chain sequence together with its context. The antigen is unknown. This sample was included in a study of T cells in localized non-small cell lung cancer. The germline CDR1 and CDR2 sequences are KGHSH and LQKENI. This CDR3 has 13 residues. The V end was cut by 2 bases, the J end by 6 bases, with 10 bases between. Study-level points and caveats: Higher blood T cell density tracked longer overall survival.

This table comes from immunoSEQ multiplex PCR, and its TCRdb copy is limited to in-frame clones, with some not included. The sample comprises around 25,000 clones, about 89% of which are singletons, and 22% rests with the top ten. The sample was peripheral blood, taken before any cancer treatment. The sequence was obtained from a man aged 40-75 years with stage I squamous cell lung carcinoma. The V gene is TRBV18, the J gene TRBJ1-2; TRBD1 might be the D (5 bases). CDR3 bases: TGTGCCAGCTCACCAGGGGCAGCGGATGGCTACACCTTC. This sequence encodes CASSPGAADGYTF.